The 30 T cell receptor beta chains listed next were all sequenced from one sample in a study of shared clonotypes between healthy human individuals. CD45RO-negative, CCR7-positively selected cells formed the naive CD8 fraction, excluding terminally differentiated effector memory CD45RA+ cells. The table came from immunoSEQ multiplex PCR; TCRdb's copy has only in-frame clones and leaves some out. The data show around 1.9 million clones, approximately 94% seen once. The sequenced sample was naive CD8+ T cells from PBMCs. These receptors all come from a man younger than 35 in good health. Some clones in this sample may be carry-over from other donors' samples.

The J gene is TRBJ1-6, the V gene TRBV27; maybe TRBD1 (5 bases). Germline values: CDR1 MNHEY, CDR2 SMNVEV (reference sequence). V gave up 5 bases and J gave up 9 bases, with 11 bases separating them. This CDR3 is built from 13 residues. The CDR3 bases are TGTGCCAGCAGTCCGAGGGGAAGTTCACCCCTCCACTTT. Protein sequence: CASSPRGSSPLHF.

In regard to this clone: Compared with germline, one end of the junction differs, possibly owing to a read error. Other DNA sequences in the sample encode the same CDR3. This chain links TRBV4-1 with TRBJ2-5; D remains unclear. The last part of the DNA fits TRBJ2-7 better; the J call may be wrong. Germline V gene data show CDR1 as MGHRA and CDR2 as YSYEKL. The CDR3 covers 13 residues. The CDR3 sequence: CASSQVPGYEQYF. In nucleotides, the CDR3 is TGCGCCAGCAGTCAAGTCCCGGGCTACGAGCAGTACTTC.

The V call is TRBV7-2, the J call TRBJ1-2, with D tentatively TRBD1 (6 bases). Germline V CDR1 and CDR2: SGHTA, FQGNSA. The CDR3 consists of 16 residues. The germline V and J ends were trimmed by 3 bases and 6 bases, with 20 bases remaining between them. CDR3 coding DNA: TGTGCCAGCAGCTTTGGGGGGCGAGTAGTAAATGATGGCTACACCTTC. Amino acid sequence: CASSFGGRVVNDGYTF.

The DNA for the CDR3 is TGTGCCAGCTCACCACCTGAGCGGGAGCCCGACAATGAGCAGTTCTTC. Residues: CASSPPEREPDNEQFF. The J gene is TRBJ2-1, the V gene TRBV18; 8 positions agree with TRBD2. Losses at the gene ends were 0 bases for V and 5 bases for J; bases not matched to a gene: 6. The CDR3 loop spans 16 amino acids. The germline CDR1 and CDR2 sequences are KGHSH and LQKENI.

V gene TRBV28 combines with J gene TRBJ1-1; no clear D. V gave up 1 base and J gave up 4 bases, with 7 bases separating them. Germline assignment: CDR1 MDHEN and CDR2 SYDVKM. CDR3 size: 13 residues. The CDR3 region is CASSLLTGTEAFF. The DNA of the CDR3 is TGTGCCAGCAGTTTATTGACTGGCACTGAAGCTTTCTTT.

The V gene is TRBV28, the J gene TRBJ1-5; 8 bases align to TRBD1. Germline V lookup: CDR1 MDHEN, CDR2 SYDVKM. This CDR3 comprises 15 residues. The trim removed 3 bases at V and 11 bases at J, leaving 12 bases unmatched. The CDR3 loop is CASSLAGGLLRAQHF. Written as DNA, the CDR3 is TGTGCCAGCAGTTTGGCAGGGGGCCTCTTGAGGGCCCAGCATTTT.

The sample holds one count of this clone. J is TRBJ2-7 and V is TRBV27; 9 bases are shared with TRBD1. Germline CDR1 reads MNHEY; CDR2 reads SMNVEV (reference sequence). This CDR3 is 15 amino acids long. Losses at the gene ends were 8 bases for V and 2 bases for J; bases not matched to a gene: 10. CDR3: CASGEWTGVAYEQYF. CDR3 coding DNA: TGTGCCAGCGGAGAATGGACAGGGGTAGCCTACGAGCAGTACTTC.

V gene TRBV9 combines with J gene TRBJ1-4; D is undetermined. The CDR3 covers 17 residues. Germline lookup yields CDR1 SGDLS and CDR2 YYNGEE. Trimming took 3 bases from V and 3 from J, leaving 18 bases between them. CDR3 sequence (DNA): TGTGCCAGCAGCGGAACGACGTCAGAGGGTCCTAATGAAAAACTGTTTTTT. This sequence encodes CASSGTTSEGPNEKLFF. The full variable domain, with the rest looked up from reference TRBV9 and TRBJ1-4, is DSGVTQTPKHLITATGQRVTLRCSPRSGDLSVYWYQQSLDQGLQFLIQYYNGEERAKGNILERFSAQQFPDLHSELNLSSLELGDSALYFCASSGTTSEGPNEKLFFGSGTQLSVL.

The rearrangement joins TRBV2 to TRBJ1-1; D not certain. Germline V gene data show CDR1 as SNHLY and CDR2 as FYNNEI. CDR3 length: 12 residues. V was trimmed by 4 bases and J by 6 bases, leaving 9 bases between them. DNA for the CDR3: TGTGCCAGCAGTGCCCCAACGCCTGAAGCTTTCTTT. The encoded protein is CASSAPTPEAFF.

V gene TRBV27 combines with J gene TRBJ2-1, with D perhaps TRBD1 (5 bases). V was shortened by 6 bases and J by 1 base, with 16 bases between the two germline ends. This CDR3 contains 16 residues. CDR1 and CDR2 from the germline V gene are MNHEY and SMNVEV (reference sequence). This CDR3 reads CASSGWTTDSYNEQFF. Here the CDR3 DNA reads TGTGCCAGCAGCGGATGGACAACCGATTCCTACAATGAGCAGTTCTTC.

The rearrangement uses TRBV9 and TRBJ2-2; D ambiguous. The length of the CDR3 is 15 residues. The germline V and J ends were trimmed by 0 bases and 3 bases, with 9 bases remaining between them. Germline values: CDR1 SGDLS, CDR2 YYNGEE. CDR3 loop: CASSVVGIDTGELFF. The DNA for the CDR3 is TGTGCCAGCAGCGTAGTCGGTATTGACACCGGGGAGCTGTTTTTT.

Notes on this clone: This same CDR3 is encoded by further DNA sequences in the sample. The J gene is TRBJ2-7, the V gene TRBV4-1; the match to TRBD2 covers 11 bases. After removal of 1 base from V and 4 bases from J, the junction contained 0 bases not matched to a gene. Germline loops: CDR1 MGHRA, CDR2 YSYEKL. The CDR3 is 14 residues long. The CDR3 DNA follows: TGCGCCAGCAGCCAAGGGACTAGCGGGTACGAGCAGTACTTC. Translating it yields CASSQGTSGYEQYF.

The chain joins TRBV27 to TRBJ2-3; no clear D gene. This CDR3 has 14 amino acids. The germline V gene has CDR1 MNHEY and CDR2 SMNVEV (reference sequence). Trimming took 4 bases from V and 2 from J, leaving 10 bases between them. The CDR3 region is CASSSPWDTDTQYF. The CDR3 coding sequence is TGTGCCAGCAGTTCTCCGTGGGACACAGATACGCAGTATTTT.

This clone was observed a handful of times. The rearrangement uses TRBV27 and TRBJ2-7, with D perhaps being TRBD1 or TRBD2 (6 bases each). V was shortened by 5 bases and J by 6 bases, with 17 bases between the two germline ends. Germline V gives CDR1 MNHEY, CDR2 SMNVEV (reference sequence). The CDR3 length is 14 residues. CDR3 in amino acids: CASSPRGLQGEQYF. As DNA, the CDR3 is TGTGCCAGCAGTCCCCGGGGGTTACAGGGCGAGCAGTACTTC.

The gene calls are TRBV27 and TRBJ2-5; 7 bases line up with TRBD1. The junction had 9 bases not matched to a gene; V was cut back by 6 bases and J by 2 bases. From germline, CDR1 is MNHEY and CDR2 SMNVEV (reference sequence). This CDR3 spans 15 amino acids. As DNA, the CDR3 is TGTGCCAGCAGGCTGACAGGGCCCGCACAAGAGACCCAGTACTTC. Its protein product is CASRLTGPAQETQYF.

The rearrangement links TRBV15 to TRBJ2-1; D is unclear. CDR1 is LNHNV, CDR2 YYDKDF, per germline (reference sequence). V lost 2 bases and J lost 6, with 8 bases in between. The CDR3 is 13 residues long. The CDR3 sequence is CATSRSDANEQFF. CDR3 DNA sequence: TGTGCCACCAGCAGATCTGACGCCAATGAGCAGTTCTTC.

The genes are TRBV4-1 and TRBJ1-1; D unclear. CDR1 MGHRA and CDR2 YSYEKL come from the germline V gene. Trimming left V 4 bases short and J 6 bases short, with 15 bases between. This CDR3 is 14 amino acids long. The CDR3 DNA reads as TGCGCCAGCAGCCGGACCCCGGGTAACGCTGAAGCTTTCTTT. Translation: CASSRTPGNAEAFF.

CDR3 residues: CASSQVQKSSYEQYF. In DNA, the CDR3 is TGCGCCAGCAGCCAAGTCCAGAAGAGCTCCTACGAGCAGTACTTC. This sequence joins TRBV4-1 and TRBJ2-7; D is ambiguous. The germline gives CDR1 MGHRA, CDR2 YSYEKL. With 1 base removed from V and 0 bases from J, the gap between germline ends came to 10 bases. The CDR3 is 15 residues long.

The chain is built from TRBV7-2 and TRBJ2-7; a possible D gene is TRBD2 (7 bases). V was pared by 0 bases and J by 2 bases, with 17 bases between. In germline, CDR1 is SGHTA, CDR2 FQGNSA. The CDR3 has 17 residues. The CDR3 DNA is TGTGCCAGCAGCTTAGCCCCACACAGGGAGGGCCCCTACGAGCAGTACTTC. It yields the protein CASSLAPHREGPYEQYF.

V is TRBV11-2 and J is TRBJ2-2; maybe TRBD2 (6 bases). The V gene lost 0 bases and the J gene lost 4 bases, with 9 bases spanning the gap. Germline assignment: CDR1 SGHAT and CDR2 FQNNGV. CDR3 size: 15 residues. CDR3 sequence (DNA): TGTGCCAGCAGCTTAGACGGGAGTGGCACCGGGGAGCTGTTTTTT. Its protein product is CASSLDGSGTGELFF. The entire variable domain, with the rest obtained from reference TRBV11-2 and TRBJ2-2, is as follows: EAGVAQSPRYKIIEKRQSVAFWCNPISGHATLYWYQQILGQGPKLLIQFQNNGVVDDSQLPKDRFSAERLKGVDSTLKIQPAKLEDSAVYLCASSLDGSGTGELFFGEGSRLTVL.

The chain carries TRBV11-3 and TRBJ1-1, with D unclear. Trimming took off 0 bases at V and 0 bases at J, with 20 bases between the two ends. Germline CDR1 reads SGHNT; CDR2 reads YENEEA. CDR3 size: 19 residues. The CDR3, as DNA: TGTGCCAGCAGCTTAGATCTTTTTACAGCCGGTCCCATGAACACTGAAGCTTTCTTT. This encodes CASSLDLFTAGPMNTEAFF.

There are a few counts of this clone. The chain uses TRBV4-1 and TRBJ1-1; 9 nucleotides agree with TRBD1. The CDR3 is made up of 15 amino acids. V was clipped by 3 bases and J by 6 bases; unmatched bases: 8. In germline, CDR1 is MGHRA, CDR2 YSYEKL. DNA of the CDR3: TGCGCCAGCAGCCAGGGACAGGGAGGGACCCCTGAAGCTTTCTTT. Translating gives CASSQGQGGTPEAFF.

The chain employs TRBV27 and TRBJ2-1, with 13 bases lining up with TRBD2. This CDR3 spans 15 amino acids. The germline gives CDR1 MNHEY, CDR2 SMNVEV (reference sequence). The V segment lost 4 bases and the J segment 9 bases; nucleotides outside the gene matches: 6. For the CDR3, the DNA is TGTGCCAGCAGTTCAGGACTAGCGGGAGTCGCTGAGCAGTTCTTC. It yields the protein CASSSGLAGVAEQFF.

The chain joins TRBV13 to TRBJ1-5, with 7 bases identical to TRBD1. The V gene's germline CDR1 is PRHDT and CDR2 FYEKMQ (reference sequence). The CDR3 has 14 residues. Trimming cost V 3 bases and J 3 bases; bases outside gene matches: 2. Here the CDR3 reads CASSFRGNNQPQHF. Here the CDR3 DNA reads TGTGCCAGCAGCTTCAGGGGGAACAATCAGCCCCAGCATTTT.

This clone came up a few times. Other DNA sequences from this sample encode an identical CDR3 as well. The V and J genes are TRBV27 and TRBJ2-5; no firm D call. The germline CDR1 and CDR2 sequences are MNHEY and SMNVEV (reference sequence). The V and J ends lost 3 bases and 4 bases respectively, with 3 bases between them. CDR3 length: 11 residues. The CDR3 nucleotides read TGTGCCAGCAGTTTTAGAGAGACCCAGTACTTC. It encodes CASSFRETQYF.

This clone has a single count. The V gene is TRBV4-3, the J gene TRBJ2-2, with D possibly being TRBD1 or TRBD2 (6 bases each). Germline loops: CDR1 LGHNA, CDR2 YSLEER. Trimming left V 0 bases short and J 5 bases short, with 22 bases between. This CDR3 region has 19 residues. The CDR3: CASSQEAQGRWLKTGELFF. The CDR3 region has the DNA TGCGCCAGCAGCCAAGAGGCCCAGGGGAGGTGGCTGAAGACCGGGGAGCTGTTTTTT.

The chain has TRBV28 and TRBJ2-1; 11 positions agree with TRBD2. This CDR3 is 15 amino acids long. The V gene end was trimmed by 6 bases and the J gene end by 4 bases; junction bases not matched to a gene: 5. From germline, CDR1 is MDHEN and CDR2 SYDVKM. Written as DNA, the CDR3 is TGTGCCAGCAGGTCCGGGACTAGCGGATACAATGAGCAGTTCTTC. Protein product: CASRSGTSGYNEQFF.

This rearrangement joins TRBV7-3 to TRBJ1-1; 8 positions match TRBD1. The CDR3 has 15 amino acids. CDR1 and CDR2 from the germline V gene are SGHTA and FQGTGA. V was clipped by 4 bases and J by 2 bases; unmatched bases: 6. DNA for the CDR3: TGTGCCAGCAGCTCAGGGGGCGATCCCAACACTGAAGCTTTCTTT. Protein sequence: CASSSGGDPNTEAFF.

Written as DNA, the CDR3 is TGTGCCAGCGGGACCCGGGACAGGGGTCAGCCCCAGCATTTT. Protein: CASGTRDRGQPQHF. The chain links TRBV27 to TRBJ1-5, with 10 bases matching TRBD1. CDR1 is MNHEY and CDR2 is SMNVEV in the germline V gene (reference sequence). Trimming cost V 8 bases and J 6 bases; bases outside gene matches: 7. The CDR3 covers 14 residues.

The V and J genes are TRBV6-1 and TRBJ2-7, with a possible D match to TRBD1 (5 bases). Trimming took off 2 bases at V and 4 bases at J, with 18 bases between the two ends. Germline assignment: CDR1 MNHNS and CDR2 SASEGT. CDR3 length: 16 residues. The CDR3 loop reads CASSEPSQGPFYEQYF. In nucleotides, the CDR3 is TGTGCCAGCAGTGAACCCAGCCAGGGCCCCTTTTACGAGCAGTACTTC.